A single sample is the source of the 28 T cell receptor beta chains below, sequenced in a study of Ad26.COV2.S vaccination and SARS-CoV-2 variants. Regarding treatment: about 20 received Ad26.COV2.S at low or high dose, single or two shots; about 5 received placebo; per-sample allocation not given. After the first vaccine or placebo injection, samples were drawn on day 63. Measured with immunoSEQ multiplex PCR; TCRdb has only the in-frame clones, and not every one. The sample comprises roughly 240,000 clones, roughly 88% of which are singletons, and around 10% rests with the top ten. Source: peripheral blood, taken in a trial of Ad26.COV2.S vaccine versus placebo. The receptors come from a person aged 18-60 years who received the Ad26.COV2.S COVID-19 vaccine or a placebo.

This clone has a single count. This rearrangement joins TRBV19 to TRBJ2-1; D remains unclear. V was cut by 1 base and J by 0 bases, with 13 bases left in between. The CDR3 is made up of 17 amino acids. Germline V gene sequence: CDR1 LNHDA, CDR2 SQIVND (reference sequence). The CDR3 bases are TGTGCCAGTAGTATAGGCTTTCGGCACCGCTCCTACAATGAGCAGTTCTTC. It yields the protein CASSIGFRHRSYNEQFF.

This chain links TRBV30 with TRBJ1-1; D is unresolved. Germline values: CDR1 GTSNPN, CDR2 SVGIG (reference sequence). The CDR3 loop spans 12 amino acids. Trimming left V 1 base short and J 3 bases short, with 6 bases between. The CDR3 DNA is TGTGCCTGGAGTGGTGCAGACACTGAAGCTTTCTTT. Encoded protein: CAWSGADTEAFF. The full variable domain, with the rest looked up from reference TRBV30 and TRBJ1-1, is SQTIHQWPATLVQPVGSPLSLECTVEGTSNPNLYWYRQAAGRGLQLLFYSVGIGQISSEVPQNLSASRPQDRQFILSSKKLLLSDSGFYLCAWSGADTEAFFGQGTRLTVV.

The chain recombines TRBV21-1 with TRBJ2-7. TRBV21-1 is a pseudogene locus. This CDR3 comprises 16 residues. The CDR3: CANQSGDPPGAYEQYF. The CDR3 DNA reads as TGTGCCAACCAATCGGGGGACCCGCCGGGGGCTTACGAGCAGTACTTC.

This clone was counted only a few times. V gene TRBV7-6 combines with J gene TRBJ2-2; a weak D match, TRBD1 (5 bases). The CDR3 runs to 17 residues. V lost 1 base and J lost 6, with 18 bases in between. In germline, CDR1 is SGHVS, CDR2 FNYEAQ. CDR3 in DNA: TGTGCCAGCAGCTTAGGAGTAATGGCAGGGATCCCCGGGGAGCTGTTTTTT. Translation gives CASSLGVMAGIPGELFF.

The rearrangement uses TRBV7-2 and TRBJ1-2; 8 nucleotides align to TRBD1. The V segment lost 4 bases and the J segment 1 base; nucleotides outside the gene matches: 11. This CDR3 contains 17 residues. Germline CDR1 reads SGHTA; CDR2 reads FQGNSA. CDR3 sequence reads: CASSSRGPAAYNYGYTF. The CDR3 DNA sequence: TGTGCCAGCAGCTCCAGGGGGCCGGCAGCCTATAACTATGGCTACACCTTC.

This chain links TRBV4-1 with TRBJ2-7, with 9 bases identical to TRBD1. Germline V CDR1 and CDR2: MGHRA, YSYEKL. V lost 5 bases to trimming and J lost 0 bases; unmatched junction nucleotides: 11. This CDR3 is built from 17 residues. The CDR3: CASSFYAGTGNSYEQYF. In DNA, the CDR3 is TGCGCCAGCAGCTTCTATGCTGGGACAGGGAACTCCTACGAGCAGTACTTC.

The chain carries TRBV6-5 and TRBJ1-6; 8 bases map to TRBD1. The CDR3 length is 14 residues. V lost 11 bases and J lost 4; bases outside the gene matches: 7. The germline gives CDR1 MNHEY, CDR2 SVGAGI. CDR3 loop: CAGDRGPYNSPLHF. The CDR3 region has the DNA TGTGCCGGCGACAGGGGACCTTATAATTCACCCCTCCACTTT.

The chain joins TRBV18 to TRBJ2-6; D gene uncertain. There are 17 residues in the CDR3. V was clipped by 0 bases and J by 1 base, with 10 bases between them. Per germline, CDR1 KGHSH and CDR2 LQKENI. The CDR3 DNA is TGTGCCAGCTCACCACCGAGCACGGAGTCTGGGGCCAACGTCCTGACTTTC. Translated, it gives CASSPPSTESGANVLTF.

This clone has only a few counts. This chain uses TRBV28 with TRBJ1-2; 7 nucleotides match TRBD1. The germline V gene encodes CDR1 MDHEN and CDR2 SYDVKM. The junction had 6 bases not matched to a gene; V was cut back by 7 bases and J by 1 base. The CDR3 extends over 14 amino acids. This CDR3 reads CASIEGAINYGYTF. The CDR3 DNA follows: TGTGCCAGCATCGAGGGGGCTATTAACTATGGCTACACCTTC.

The rearrangement joins TRBV11-2 to TRBJ2-3; no clear D. V was clipped by 3 bases and J by 3 bases, with 7 bases between them. Germline assignment: CDR1 SGHAT and CDR2 FQNNGV. CDR3 size: 13 residues. Here the CDR3 reads CASSFYSTDTQYF. CDR3 in DNA: TGTGCCAGCAGCTTTTACTCAACAGATACGCAGTATTTT. Supplemented by reference TRBV11-2 and TRBJ2-3, the full variable domain reads EAGVAQSPRYKIIEKRQSVAFWCNPISGHATLYWYQQILGQGPKLLIQFQNNGVVDDSQLPKDRFSAERLKGVDSTLKIQPAKLEDSAVYLCASSFYSTDTQYFGPGTRLTVL.

The chain combines TRBV7-2 with TRBJ2-3, with D perhaps matching TRBD2 (6 bases). Deletions cut 4 bases from V and 2 bases from J, with 10 bases between. The CDR3 covers 14 residues. Germline V gene sequence: CDR1 SGHTA, CDR2 FQGNSA. The CDR3 spells CASSSRGTTDTQYF. CDR3 DNA sequence: TGTGCCAGCAGCTCGCGGGGAACCACAGATACGCAGTATTTT.

V and J are TRBV29-1 and TRBJ2-5; 7 bases are a match to TRBD1. V shed 6 bases, J shed 3 bases, and the junction held 1 base outside the gene matches. Germline loops: CDR1 SQVTM, CDR2 ANQGSEA. CDR3 length equals 11 residues. CDR3 nucleotide sequence: TGCAGCGTAGGGACAGAAGAGACCCAGTACTTC. This codes for CSVGTEETQYF.

This chain joins TRBV28 and TRBJ2-3; D not certain. The V end was cut by 6 bases, the J end by 8 bases, with 12 bases between. The CDR3 extends over 12 amino acids. CDR1 is MDHEN, CDR2 SYDVKM, per germline. This CDR3 is CASSIPTSTQYF. Written as DNA, the CDR3 is TGTGCCAGCAGCATTCCAACAAGTACGCAGTATTTT. The variable domain in full, completed from reference TRBV28 and TRBJ2-3, reads DVKVTQSSRYLVKRTGEKVFLECVQDMDHENMFWYRQDPGLGLRLIYFSYDVKMKEKGDIPEGYSVSREKKERFSLILESASTNQTSMYLCASSIPTSTQYFGPGTRLTVL.

This sequence joins TRBV4-2 and TRBJ2-1, with 8 bases matching TRBD2. J lost 6 bases, V lost 2 bases, and 12 bases had no gene match. This CDR3 is 17 amino acids long. Germline V lookup: CDR1 LGHNA, CDR2 YNFKEQ. CDR3 region: CASSQRLGGAGGNEQFF. The CDR3 nucleotides are TGTGCCAGCAGCCAACGGCTCGGGGGGGCCGGTGGCAATGAGCAGTTCTTC.

The chain carries TRBV6-6 and TRBJ1-1; TRBD1 is a possible D gene (5 bases). The CDR3 is made up of 16 amino acids. V shed 2 bases and J shed 4 bases, with 17 bases lying between them. From germline, CDR1 is MNHNY and CDR2 SVGAGI (reference sequence). The CDR3 reads CASSYRKGFLVTEAFF. DNA for the CDR3: TGTGCCAGCAGTTACCGGAAGGGGTTTTTGGTCACTGAAGCTTTCTTT.

The CDR3 DNA reads TGTGCCTGGAGTTCCTCTCGGGGGTTAGGCTACACCTTC. This gives the protein CAWSSSRGLGYTF. The chain combines TRBV30 with TRBJ1-2; TRBD1 might be the D (5 bases). Trimming stripped 2 bases from V and 8 bases from J, with 15 bases between. Germline assignment: CDR1 GTSNPN and CDR2 SVGIG (reference sequence). The CDR3 loop spans 13 amino acids.

The V gene is TRBV7-9, the J gene TRBJ2-7; unclear D gene. CDR3 size: 16 residues. Trimming took 1 base from V and 1 from J, leaving 14 bases between them. Germline CDR1 and CDR2: SEHNR and FQNEAQ (reference sequence). DNA for the CDR3: TGTGCCAGCAGCTTAGGATTGGCAGGTCGGTCCTACGAGCAGTACTTC. Its translation is CASSLGLAGRSYEQYF. Full variable domain (rest looked up from reference TRBV7-9 and TRBJ2-7): DTGVSQNPRHKITKRGQNVTFRCDPISEHNRLYWYRQTLGQGPEFLTYFQNEAQLEKSRLLSDRFSAERPKGSFSTLEIQRTEQGDSAMYLCASSLGLAGRSYEQYFGPGTRLTVT.

The chain has TRBV24-1 and TRBJ2-1; the match to TRBD2 covers 10 bases. Germline assignment: CDR1 KGHDR and CDR2 SFDVKD. The junction had 7 bases not matched to a gene; V was cut back by 6 bases and J by 6 bases. The CDR3 contains 15 residues. Here the CDR3 reads CATSLPSGSANEQFF. The CDR3 DNA reads TGTGCCACCAGTCTCCCTAGCGGGAGTGCCAATGAGCAGTTCTTC.

This chain links TRBV4-3 with TRBJ2-2, with 13 bases fitting TRBD2. The CDR3 totals 18 residues. CDR1 LGHNA and CDR2 YSLEER come from the germline V gene. The ends lost 0 bases at V and 7 bases at J; junction bases unmatched: 8. The CDR3: CASSQDLLAGGPGGELFF. As DNA, the CDR3 is TGCGCCAGCAGCCAAGATTTACTAGCGGGGGGGCCAGGCGGGGAGCTGTTTTTT.

V and J are TRBV28 and TRBJ1-2, with 10 positions matching TRBD1. V trimming: 5 bases; J trimming: 8 bases; junction bases outside the gene matches: 5. The CDR3 is made up of 13 amino acids. Germline V lookup: CDR1 MDHEN, CDR2 SYDVKM. CDR3 DNA: TGTGCCAGCAGTGCCGGACAGGGGGGCGGCTACACCTTC. This codes for CASSAGQGGGYTF.

This chain joins TRBV28 and TRBJ1-1; no firm D call. The CDR3 sequence is 11 residues long. Trimming pared 1 base from V and 6 bases from J, leaving 3 bases between. Per the germline V gene, CDR1 is MDHEN and CDR2 is SYDVKM. The CDR3 region is CASSLFAEAFF. The CDR3 DNA is TGTGCCAGCAGTTTATTTGCTGAAGCTTTCTTT.

J is TRBJ2-3 and V is TRBV10-3; D is unresolved. Trimming stripped 0 bases from V and 0 bases from J, with 10 bases between. The CDR3 covers 16 residues. Germline CDR1 and CDR2: ENHRY and SYGVKD. The CDR3 region has the DNA TGTGCCATCAGTGAGTCGACACAGTTTAGCACAGATACGCAGTATTTT. Translation: CAISESTQFSTDTQYF.

This chain uses TRBV28 with TRBJ1-4, with D maybe TRBD1 (5 bases). Germline CDR1 reads MDHEN; CDR2 reads SYDVKM. The CDR3 is made up of 15 amino acids. The V and J ends lost 5 bases and 0 bases respectively, with 10 bases between them. The CDR3 region is CASSAQGATNEKLFF. CDR3 nucleotides: TGTGCCAGCAGTGCCCAAGGGGCAACTAATGAAAAACTGTTTTTT. Drawing the rest from reference TRBV28 and TRBJ1-4, the complete variable domain is DVKVTQSSRYLVKRTGEKVFLECVQDMDHENMFWYRQDPGLGLRLIYFSYDVKMKEKGDIPEGYSVSREKKERFSLILESASTNQTSMYLCASSAQGATNEKLFFGSGTQLSVL.

V is TRBV29-1 and J is TRBJ1-1; no clear D gene. CDR1 and CDR2 from the germline V gene are SQVTM and ANQGSEA. The CDR3 loop spans 13 amino acids. The V end was cut by 7 bases, the J end by 1 base, with 13 bases between. The CDR3 loop is CSGLRQRNTEAFF. The CDR3 coding sequence is TGCAGCGGATTGAGGCAAAGGAACACTGAAGCTTTCTTT.

The chain has TRBV19 and TRBJ1-5; 10 bases map to TRBD1. The CDR3 runs to 15 residues. Germline CDR1 LNHDA, CDR2 SQIVND (reference sequence). V dropped 7 bases and J dropped 6; count of bases not matched to a gene: 9. CDR3 region: CASTTGTGVPQPQHF. The CDR3 bases are TGTGCCAGTACGACCGGGACAGGGGTCCCTCAGCCCCAGCATTTT.

The DNA of the CDR3 is TGTGCCAGCACCGGTAGAGCGGGGGCGAACTATGGCTACACCTTC. Amino acids: CASTGRAGANYGYTF. The rearrangement links TRBV7-2 to TRBJ1-2, with a tentative D call TRBD1 (6 bases). This CDR3 is built from 15 residues. Germline CDR1 is SGHTA and CDR2 is FQGNSA. V was trimmed by 7 bases and J by 2 bases, leaving 17 bases between them.

The chain is built from TRBV6-6 and TRBJ2-3, with D unresolved. Germline V lookup: CDR1 MNHNY, CDR2 SVGAGI (reference sequence). The V end was cut by 4 bases, the J end by 3 bases, with 8 bases between. The CDR3 runs 13 residues. The CDR3 loop is CASSSVMTDTQYF. CDR3 nucleotides: TGTGCCAGCAGTTCTGTGATGACAGATACGCAGTATTTT.

This chain uses TRBV5-1 with TRBJ2-7; 13 positions match TRBD2. J lost 2 bases, V lost 4 bases, and 3 bases had no gene match. There are 15 residues in the CDR3. CDR1 and CDR2 (germline): SGHRS, YFSETQ. The CDR3 DNA reads as TGCGCCAGCAGCATAGGGACTAGCGGGGCCTACGAGCAGTACTTC. Its protein product is CASSIGTSGAYEQYF.